These 8 T cell receptor beta chains were sequenced from one sample in a study of regulatory T cells in long-lasting Graves disease. Time point specified: newly diagnosed GD, antithyroid drugs for less than 3 months. The TCR library was made from RNA that had been extracted from PBMCs in TRIzol. Assembly of TCR beta libraries relied on iRepertoire HTBI primers together with Arm-PCR of CDR3 regions. A single record per CDR3 protein comes from TCRdb applying MiXCR to the multiplex PCR reads. This sample has a few hundred thousand distinct CDR3 sequences, with approximately 18% found just once. These same data were also listed under a study on T cells in Graves' hyperthyroidism and ophthalmopathy.

The material was peripheral blood mononuclear cells (PBMCs), obtained at new diagnosis, from a patient treated with antithyroid drugs. The receptors here all came from a woman in her thirties with Graves disease.

This clonotype occurred many times. J is TRBJ1-5 and V is TRBV20-1, with D perhaps matching TRBD1 (5 bases). Trimming pared 4 bases from V and 3 bases from J, leaving 10 bases between. CDR3 length equals 13 residues. From germline, CDR1 is DFQATT and CDR2 SNEGSKA (reference sequence). The CDR3 reads CSAKRQNNQPQHF. CDR3 nucleotide sequence: TGCAGTGCTAAGAGACAGAACAATCAGCCCCAGCATTTT.

This clonotype was counted ten times or more. V gene TRBV2 combines with J gene TRBJ1-5, with 7 bases matching TRBD1. V shed 7 bases and J 0 bases; nucleotides not matched to a gene: 6. The CDR3 consists of 15 residues. Germline V CDR1 and CDR2: SNHLY, FYNNEI. The chain's CDR3 is CASNARGNSNQPQHF. As DNA, the CDR3 is TGTGCCAGCAATGCCAGGGGGAATAGCAATCAGCCCCAGCATTTT.

About this clonotype itself: A much more abundant neighbour one base away suggests this may be a read error. The J gene is TRBJ2-1, the V gene TRBV28; TRBD2 is a possible D gene (6 bases). The CDR3 covers 14 residues. Germline assignment: CDR1 MDHEN and CDR2 SYDVKM. Deletions cut 2 bases from V and 10 bases from J, with 15 bases between. CDR3 nucleotide sequence: TGTGCCAGCAGTTTACAGGGACTTCTCCTCGAGCAGTTCTTC. Translating it yields CASSLQGLLLEQFF.

This clonotype has a count of ten or more. The chain uses TRBV7-9 and TRBJ2-2; D is ambiguous. V was cut by 7 bases and J by 8 bases, with 17 bases left in between. CDR3 length equals 14 residues. From germline, CDR1 is SEHNR and CDR2 FQNEAQ (reference sequence). CDR3 coding DNA: TGTGCCAGCAAACCAACGGCCTCACCTGGGGAGCTGTTTTTT. Residues: CASKPTASPGELFF.

As regards this clonotype: A far larger clone is one nucleotide away, so this likely arose from a read error. V and J are TRBV7-8 and TRBJ1-2; D gene ambiguous. Germline CDR1 and CDR2: SGHVS and FQNEAQ. CDR3 length: 13 amino acids. The CDR3, as DNA: TGTGCCGGCAGCCCGACAACTAACTATGGCTACACCTTC. Amino acid sequence: CAGSPTTNYGYTF.

There are many counts of this clonotype. The V gene is TRBV28, the J gene TRBJ2-6; D uncertain. The CDR3 loop spans 13 amino acids. CDR1 is MDHEN, CDR2 SYDVKM, per germline. V lost 5 bases and J 4 bases, leaving 6 bases between the germline ends. CDR3 DNA sequence: TGTGCCAGCAGTACTCTGGGGGCCAACGTCCTGACTTTC. Its translation is CASSTLGANVLTF. The variable domain in full, completed from reference TRBV28 and TRBJ2-6, reads DVKVTQSSRYLVKRTGEKVFLECVQDMDHENMFWYRQDPGLGLRLIYFSYDVKMKEKGDIPEGYSVSREKKERFSLILESASTNQTSMYLCASSTLGANVLTFGAGSRLTVL.

This clonotype was seen many times. The gene calls are TRBV19 and TRBJ1-1; D not certain. The CDR3 is made up of 14 amino acids. Trimming pared 6 bases from V and 0 bases from J, leaving 11 bases between. Germline values: CDR1 LNHDA, CDR2 SQIVND (reference sequence). CDR3 sequence reads: CASSDGRMNTEAFF. In DNA, the CDR3 is TGTGCCAGTAGCGACGGAAGGATGAACACTGAAGCTTTCTTT.

This clonotype appeared many times. This chain connects TRBV20-1 to TRBJ1-1, with D possibly matching TRBD1 (5 bases). This CDR3 region has 15 residues. Trimming took 6 bases from V and 5 from J, leaving 22 bases between them. Germline-derived CDR1 and CDR2 are DFQATT and SNEGSKA (reference sequence). The CDR3 reads CSATDTGVTETEAFF. As DNA, the CDR3 is TGCAGTGCCACCGACACGGGGGTTACGGAGACTGAAGCTTTCTTT.